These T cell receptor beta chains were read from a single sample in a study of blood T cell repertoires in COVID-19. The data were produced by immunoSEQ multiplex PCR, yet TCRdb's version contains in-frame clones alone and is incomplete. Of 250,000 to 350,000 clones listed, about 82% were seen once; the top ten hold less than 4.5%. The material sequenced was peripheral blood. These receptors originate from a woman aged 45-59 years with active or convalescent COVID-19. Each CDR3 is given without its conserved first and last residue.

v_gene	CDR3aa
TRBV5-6	ASSDGFQNSPLH
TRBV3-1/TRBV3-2	ASSQGRKAF
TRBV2	ASSDDGLPAAYGYT
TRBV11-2	ASSLGVAGLNTGELF
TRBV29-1	SVVPSGRSTDTQY
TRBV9	ASSVEGGPTYEQY
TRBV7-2	ASSLASTPGLGNTIY
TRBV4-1	ASSLGGGLAGSGWAKNIQY
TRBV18	ASSDQGKAGNTIY
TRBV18	ASSPVGQGNTEAF
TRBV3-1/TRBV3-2	ASSQDRGGQTEAF
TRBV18	ASSPLSAGGSTGELF
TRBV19	ASSIFGGSEGYT
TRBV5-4	ASSLRGEQF
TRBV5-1	ASSLEARDLSSYSPLH
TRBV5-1	ASSLNRGKGNTEAF
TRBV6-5	ASSYGRVSAGTEAF
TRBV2	ASTGSPSQPQH
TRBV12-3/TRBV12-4	ASSLWAAGELF
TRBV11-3	ASSPGQAPGELF
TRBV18	ASSPPSGATDEQF
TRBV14	ASSQETGYYGYT
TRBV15	ATSMSRLQFPY
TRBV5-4	ASSRGSGLAGTDTQY
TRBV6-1	ASSGRRDRGKLSYGYT
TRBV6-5	AAKGREWMGELF
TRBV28	ASSLYGPVGAPQY